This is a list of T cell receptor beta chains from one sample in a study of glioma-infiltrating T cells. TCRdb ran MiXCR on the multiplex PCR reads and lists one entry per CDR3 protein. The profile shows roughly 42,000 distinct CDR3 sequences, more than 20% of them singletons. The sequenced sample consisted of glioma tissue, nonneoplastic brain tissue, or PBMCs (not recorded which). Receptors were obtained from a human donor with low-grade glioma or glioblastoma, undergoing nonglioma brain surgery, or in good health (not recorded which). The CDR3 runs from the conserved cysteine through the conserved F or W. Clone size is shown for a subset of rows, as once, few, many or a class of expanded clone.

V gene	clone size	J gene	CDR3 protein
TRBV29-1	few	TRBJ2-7	CSVGRLESLYEQYF
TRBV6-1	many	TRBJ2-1	CASVRGAEQFF
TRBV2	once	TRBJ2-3	CASSPHGGPRASTDTQYF
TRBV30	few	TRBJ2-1	CAWSDGNEQFF
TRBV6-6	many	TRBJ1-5	CASSYDTADDAQHF
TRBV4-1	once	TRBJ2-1	CASSQASGGLRGQFF
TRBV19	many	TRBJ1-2	CASSITGPYGYTF
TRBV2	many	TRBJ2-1	CASSGLASRASEQFF
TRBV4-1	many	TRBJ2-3	CASSQGHRDLTTDTQYF
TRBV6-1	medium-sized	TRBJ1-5	CASSIQGGNQPQHF
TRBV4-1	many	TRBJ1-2	CASSQDGSAGYTF
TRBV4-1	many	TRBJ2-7	CASSQERGPTYEQYF
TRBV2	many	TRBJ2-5	CASSEPGETQYF
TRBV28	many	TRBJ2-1	CASSLPDRAPEQFF
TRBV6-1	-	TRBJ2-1	CASRGRYNEQFF
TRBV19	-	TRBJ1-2	CASSLPYGSYGYTF
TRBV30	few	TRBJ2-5	CAWRAPGQVETQYF
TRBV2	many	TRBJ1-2	CASSARVQGHYGYTF
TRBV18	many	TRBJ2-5	CASSQTGRETQYF
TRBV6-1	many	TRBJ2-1	CASSELAGGYNEQFF
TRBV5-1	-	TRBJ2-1	CASSLEGSPYNEQFF
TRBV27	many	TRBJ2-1	CASSSASGSSYNEQFF
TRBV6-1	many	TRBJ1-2	CASSSGSGYGYTF
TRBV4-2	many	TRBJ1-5	CASSQTGFNQPQHF
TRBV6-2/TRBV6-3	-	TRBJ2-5	CASRYLAETQYF
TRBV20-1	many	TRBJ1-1	CSARDPSRSNTEAFF
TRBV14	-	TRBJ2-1	CASTPTLAWDRSYNEQFF
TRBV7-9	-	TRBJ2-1	CASSSGPQMGDEQFF
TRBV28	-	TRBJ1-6	CARRPPGSNNSLLHF
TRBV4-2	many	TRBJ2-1	CASSPPPWRDHNEQFF
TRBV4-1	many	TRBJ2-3	CASSQDDRTDTQYF
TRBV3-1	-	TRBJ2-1	CASSQAGETTYNEQFF
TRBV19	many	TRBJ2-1	CASSIDRANEQFF
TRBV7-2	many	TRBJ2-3	CASSAPGATDTQYF
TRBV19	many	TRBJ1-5	CASREDRGTNQPQHF
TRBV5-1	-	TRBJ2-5	CASSPYPGGKTQYF
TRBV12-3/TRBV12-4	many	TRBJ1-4	CASSYQHGGNEKLFF
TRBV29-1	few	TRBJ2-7	CSVDGRGGDPYEQYF
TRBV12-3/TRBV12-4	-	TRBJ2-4	CASSLGAKNIQYF
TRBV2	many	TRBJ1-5	CASRSQGAGVNQPQHF
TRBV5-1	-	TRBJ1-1	CASSLGGRPSRGEAFF
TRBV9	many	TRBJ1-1	CASSVARDRTEAFF
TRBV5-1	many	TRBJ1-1	CASTRDRGLQNTEAFF